This T cell receptor (beta chain) was captured by sequencing in a study of cytomegalovirus exposure and HLA in healthy donors. Use of 60 Vbeta and 13 Jbeta primers characterized the PCR. As processed by the authors: As a later analysis found, there were about 80 million unique TCR beta chains, of which some 10 million were shared. Clones were sequenced by immunoSEQ multiplex PCR, and TCRdb holds only the in-frame ones, with some missing. V and J calls and clone size come straight from that table; D and trimming were deduced from the DNA. The sample yields 150,000 to 200,000 clones, approximately 78% seen once. Of note for this clone: Its antigen is not known.

Study-wide points: It has been reported that TCR beta sequences accurately predicted the HLA-A and HLA-B alleles of most subjects. Some TCR beta chains (around 160 of them) were listed as cytomegalovirus-associated.

The CDR3 contains 14 residues. Germline V gives CDR1 SGDLS, CDR2 YYNGEE. V was clipped by 6 bases and J by 8 bases; unmatched bases: 12. This rearrangement joins TRBV9 to TRBJ2-3, with 7 bases lining up with TRBD2. The sample comprised PBMCs. The sequence was collected from a woman in her fifties or sixties in good health and CMV-seropositive. CDR3 sequence reads: CASTRAGVPGTQYF. Here the CDR3 DNA reads TGTGCCAGCACCCGCGCGGGGGTTCCCGGTACGCAGTATTTT.